Following are 27 T cell receptor beta chains from one sample sequenced in a study of cytomegalovirus exposure and HLA in healthy donors. The PCR made use of 60 Vbeta and 13 Jbeta primers. Sequencing was performed with immunoSEQ multiplex PCR; in TCRdb, only in-frame clones are kept and a portion is missing. The table shows over 150,000 clones, with 75% to 85% occurring only once. Sequencing was performed on PBMCs. Receptor source: a man younger than 40 in good health and CMV-seronegative.

CDR3 nucleotide sequence: TGTGCCAGCAGTTACCGGGCGGGGGCCTATAACTATGGCTACACCTTC. It specifies CASSYRAGAYNYGYTF. The V gene is TRBV6-5, the J gene TRBJ1-2; the D gene is possibly TRBD1 (6 bases). The CDR3 runs 16 residues. CDR1 is MNHEY and CDR2 is SVGAGI in the germline V gene. Trimming stripped 2 bases from V and 1 base from J, with 14 bases between.

The CDR3 here is CAISELWTASSGNTIYF. CDR3 in DNA: TGTGCCATCAGTGAGTTGTGGACAGCTAGCTCTGGAAACACCATATATTTT. The chain employs TRBV10-3 and TRBJ1-3; D is perhaps TRBD1 (6 bases). Trimming shortened V by 1 base and J by 0 bases, and 13 bases separated the two germline ends. The CDR3 sequence is 17 residues long. Germline-derived CDR1 and CDR2 are ENHRY and SYGVKD.

Only one count was recorded for this clone. This chain connects TRBV6-4 to TRBJ2-1; 7 bases are shared with TRBD2. The CDR3 contains 14 residues. V trimming: 4 bases; J trimming: 3 bases; junction bases outside the gene matches: 3. Germline-derived CDR1 and CDR2 are MRHNA and SNTAGT. The CDR3 sequence is CASSVASGYNEQFF. The CDR3 DNA sequence: TGTGCCAGCAGTGTGGCTAGCGGCTACAATGAGCAGTTCTTC.

The chain uses TRBV27 and TRBJ2-7; 10 bases agree with TRBD1. Germline-derived CDR1 and CDR2 are MNHEY and SMNVEV (reference sequence). The CDR3 totals 15 residues. V lost 6 bases to trimming and J lost 3 bases; unmatched junction nucleotides: 8. The DNA of the CDR3 is TGTGCCAGCAGCCGTCCGGGACAGGGGATCTACGAGCAGTACTTC. This translates into CASSRPGQGIYEQYF.

The sample holds one count of this clone. V is TRBV6-6 and J is TRBJ2-7; 7 bases are a match to TRBD1. The germline gives CDR1 MNHNY, CDR2 SVGAGI (reference sequence). The CDR3 consists of 15 residues. J gave up 3 bases and V 2 bases, and 7 bases lay outside the gene matches. CDR3: CASSYRDRDLYEQYF. CDR3 coding DNA: TGTGCCAGCAGTTACCGGGACAGAGACCTCTACGAGCAGTACTTC.

The chain carries TRBV5-1 and TRBJ2-1; 10 bases fit TRBD1. The CDR3 has 13 residues. V lost 5 bases and J lost 6; bases outside the gene matches: 2. The V gene's germline CDR1 is SGHRS and CDR2 YFSETQ. For the CDR3, the DNA is TGCGCCAGCAGGTGGACAGGGGGCAATGAGCAGTTCTTC. Encoded protein: CASRWTGGNEQFF.

Only a few counts were recorded for this clone. This chain connects TRBV27 to TRBJ2-3; 12 bases fit TRBD2. V trimming: 6 bases; J trimming: 5 bases; junction bases outside the gene matches: 3. The CDR3 is 14 residues long. Germline V gene sequence: CDR1 MNHEY, CDR2 SMNVEV (reference sequence). CDR3 bases: TGTGCCAGCAGACCTAGCGGGAGGGTAGATACGCAGTATTTT. As protein: CASRPSGRVDTQYF.

The chain employs TRBV28 and TRBJ2-1; TRBD2 agrees at 9 bases. This CDR3 region has 10 residues. The germline gives CDR1 MDHEN, CDR2 SYDVKM. The CDR3 DNA reads TGTGCAGCGGGGGGCAATGAGCAGTTCTTC. This sequence encodes CAAGGNEQFF. The whole variable domain, remainder taken from reference TRBV28 and TRBJ2-1, is DVKVTQSSRYLVKRTGEKVFLECVQDMDHENMFWYRQDPGLGLRLIYFSYDVKMKEKGDIPEGYSVSREKKERFSLILESASTNQTSMYLCAAGGNEQFFGPGTRLTVL.

The CDR3 DNA sequence: TGTGCCAGCAGTTTAAGGACATCTCAAGGGGGCTACACCTTC. It encodes CASSLRTSQGGYTF. The chain uses TRBV27 and TRBJ1-2; D may be TRBD1 (5 bases). V was pared by 2 bases and J by 8 bases, with 15 bases between. There are 14 residues in the CDR3. Looked up from germline, CDR1 is MNHEY and CDR2 is SMNVEV (reference sequence).

This clone appeared once. V gene TRBV14 combines with J gene TRBJ2-2, with TRBD2 identical over 8 bases. V was clipped by 5 bases and J by 4 bases; unmatched bases: 12. The germline V gene has CDR1 SGHDN and CDR2 FVKESK. This CDR3 comprises 17 residues. CDR3 protein: CASSTPRGGSVTGELFF. The CDR3 DNA sequence: TGTGCCAGCAGCACACCACGGGGGGGAAGCGTCACCGGGGAGCTGTTTTTT.

In its sample, this clone was seen a few times. The V gene is TRBV30, the J gene TRBJ1-2; D possibly corresponds to TRBD1 (5 bases). Trimming left V 1 base short and J 1 base short, with 13 bases between. Germline loops: CDR1 GTSNPN, CDR2 SVGIG (reference sequence). This CDR3 region has 15 residues. The CDR3 protein is CAWSGLGTGNYGYTF. The CDR3 coding sequence is TGTGCCTGGAGTGGGTTAGGGACTGGTAACTATGGCTACACCTTC.

V gene TRBV6-5 combines with J gene TRBJ2-4; 10 positions match TRBD1. Per germline, CDR1 MNHEY and CDR2 SVGAGI. This CDR3 has 15 amino acids. V dropped 6 bases and J dropped 2; count of bases not matched to a gene: 4. This CDR3 is CASSRDRGTKNIQYF. The CDR3 DNA reads TGTGCCAGCAGCCGGGACAGGGGTACCAAAAACATTCAGTACTTC.

The rearrangement joins TRBV29-1 to TRBJ2-7, with a tentative D call TRBD2 (5 bases). The CDR3 is made up of 13 amino acids. Germline values: CDR1 SQVTM, CDR2 ANQGSEA. V was trimmed by 6 bases and J by 2 bases, leaving 14 bases between them. The DNA of the CDR3 is TGCAGCGTGAGGTCTCGGGATGCCTACGAGCAGTACTTC. Translating gives CSVRSRDAYEQYF.

V gene TRBV28 combines with J gene TRBJ2-2; 8 bases fit TRBD2. This CDR3 spans 20 amino acids. Germline-derived CDR1 and CDR2 are MDHEN and SYDVKM. The trim removed 4 bases at V and 0 bases at J, leaving 16 bases unmatched. CDR3 bases: TGTGCCAGCAGTTCTCCCCCCCCTAGCGGGTATATCACGAACACCGGGGAGCTGTTTTTT. Amino acids: CASSSPPPSGYITNTGELFF.

This clone has only a few counts. The V and J genes are TRBV28 and TRBJ1-1; TRBD1 agrees at 8 bases. The CDR3 loop spans 13 amino acids. The ends lost 6 bases at V and 4 bases at J; junction bases unmatched: 4. Per germline, CDR1 MDHEN and CDR2 SYDVKM. Written as DNA, the CDR3 is TGTGCCAGCAGGGTCACAGGGGGCACTGAAGCTTTCTTT. Translation gives CASRVTGGTEAFF.

The V gene is TRBV30, the J gene TRBJ2-5; no firm D call. The last part of the DNA fits TRBJ2-7 better; the J call may be wrong. Germline V lookup: CDR1 GTSNPN, CDR2 SVGIG (reference sequence). The CDR3 contains 12 residues. The CDR3 DNA reads TGTGCCTGGAGTGTAGTAGCCCCCGAGCAGTACTTC. This encodes CAWSVVAPEQYF.

A word on this clone: No conserved phenylalanine or tryptophan is present at the end of the CDR3, so a read error is the likely explanation. V usage is TRBV19 and J usage is TRBJ1-2; D not resolved. Trimming removed 1 base from V and 2 bases from J, with 11 bases in between. The CDR3 has 15 amino acids. CDR1 is LNHDA and CDR2 is SQIVND in the germline V gene (reference sequence). CDR3 sequence reads: CASSIAGWTNYGYTL. The CDR3 DNA is TGTGCCAGTAGTATAGCGGGGTGGACGAACTATGGCTACACCCTC.

The chain has TRBV27 and TRBJ2-5; the D is unclear. The J call may be wrong; the DNA end is better matched by TRBJ2-7. Germline values: CDR1 MNHEY, CDR2 SMNVEV (reference sequence). CDR3 length: 13 amino acids. DNA of the CDR3: TGTGCCAGCAGTTTATCGAGAGGCTACGAGCAGTACTTC. Amino acid sequence: CASSLSRGYEQYF.

The chain uses TRBV23-1 and TRBJ2-7, with TRBD1 matching over 9 bases. TRBV23-1 qualifies as an ORF whose function is uncertain. J gave up 4 bases and V 6 bases, and 10 bases lay outside the gene matches. The CDR3 sequence is 15 residues long. The CDR3 DNA reads as TGCGCCAGCAGGGGATCCGGGACAGGGTGGTACGAGCAGTACTTC. Translation: CASRGSGTGWYEQYF.

This chain connects TRBV4-1 to TRBJ2-5; the D gene is possibly TRBD1 (6 bases). The CDR3 is 14 amino acids. Trimming took off 1 base at V and 1 base at J, with 7 bases between the two ends. The germline CDR1 and CDR2 sequences are MGHRA and YSYEKL. In DNA form, the CDR3 reads TGCGCCAGCAGCCAAGTAGGGGGCCAAGAGACCCAGTACTTC. Translation gives CASSQVGGQETQYF.

V usage is TRBV9 and J usage is TRBJ1-4; D remains unclear. The V gene lost 0 bases and the J gene lost 3 bases, with 9 bases spanning the gap. Germline-derived CDR1 and CDR2 are SGDLS and YYNGEE. CDR3 length equals 15 residues. The CDR3, as DNA: TGTGCCAGCAGCGTAGGGCTGGGAGCTAATGAAAAACTGTTTTTT. Translation gives CASSVGLGANEKLFF.

The rearrangement links TRBV6-5 to TRBJ2-7; possibly TRBD2 for D (5 bases). Germline-derived CDR1 and CDR2 are MNHEY and SVGAGI. The CDR3 covers 12 residues. V was pared by 8 bases and J by 4 bases, with 12 bases between. The CDR3 DNA reads TGTGCCAGCCTAGACGGGGAGTACGAGCAGTACTTC. Translated, it gives CASLDGEYEQYF.

The rearrangement joins TRBV19 to TRBJ1-5, with TRBD1 matching 8 bases. CDR3 length: 14 amino acids. Germline trimming cut 7 bases from V and 4 bases from J; bases unmatched to any gene: 6. CDR1 and CDR2 (germline): LNHDA, SQIVND (reference sequence). The CDR3 loop is CASTRTGINQPQHF. The CDR3 DNA reads as TGTGCCAGTACACGGACAGGGATAAATCAGCCCCAGCATTTT.

This clone showed up just a few times. The V gene is TRBV4-1, the J gene TRBJ2-7, with D uncertain. The V gene's germline CDR1 is MGHRA and CDR2 YSYEKL. The V and J ends lost 5 bases and 5 bases respectively, with 16 bases between them. This CDR3 is 14 amino acids long. The CDR3 sequence: CASSYGSPLDEQYF. CDR3 DNA: TGCGCCAGCAGCTACGGGTCTCCTCTCGACGAGCAGTACTTC.

The chain links TRBV5-1 to TRBJ1-2, with D possibly TRBD1 on 6 matching bases. The CDR3 extends over 16 amino acids. Germline V gives CDR1 SGHRS, CDR2 YFSETQ. Between the trimmed V and J ends, which lost 5 bases and 0 bases, there was a span of 17 bases. CDR3 residues: CASRGGSNSANYGYTF. CDR3 nucleotides: TGCGCCAGCAGAGGGGGTTCTAACTCAGCTAACTATGGCTACACCTTC.

This rearrangement joins TRBV12-5 to TRBJ2-3; the D gene is possibly TRBD1 (6 bases). V was trimmed by 1 base and J by 10 bases, leaving 15 bases between them. The CDR3 is made up of 14 amino acids. The germline V gene has CDR1 LGHNT and CDR2 FRNRAP. DNA for the CDR3: TGTGCTAGTGGTTTGGACAGGGTCGGATCCCCGCAGTATTTT. This translates into CASGLDRVGSPQYF.

The chain uses TRBV27 and TRBJ2-2; D call uncertain. V was clipped by 4 bases and J by 2 bases, with 8 bases between them. The CDR3 is 14 amino acids. Germline V lookup: CDR1 MNHEY, CDR2 SMNVEV (reference sequence). CDR3 nucleotides: TGTGCCAGCAGTTCCTACTCCAACACCGGGGAGCTGTTTTTT. Amino acids: CASSSYSNTGELFF.